The T cell receptor (beta chain) under discussion was sequenced for a study of breast tumors, draining lymph nodes, adjacent tissues. Whole-study findings and limits: That most tumor T cells come from lymph nodes remained unproven.

About this clonotype itself: Its specificity is unknown.

Axillary draining lymph nodes of breast cancer patients supplied the node samples. TCRdb reanalysed the multiplex PCR reads using MiXCR and keeps one entry per CDR3 protein. There are some 170,000 distinct CDR3 sequences in the sample; around 33% occur only once, and 3.8% lies in the top ten. The sample taken for sequencing was axillary lymph node tissue. The sequence derives from a female donor with breast cancer. Some clones in this sample may be carry-over from other donors' samples.

CDR3 protein: CATSRDLGSNTGELFF. CDR3 DNA sequence: TGTGCCACCAGCAGAGATCTGGGGTCGAACACCGGGGAGCTGTTTTTT. The chain is built from TRBV15 and TRBJ2-2; D is ambiguous. CDR1 is LNHNV, CDR2 YYDKDF, per germline (reference sequence). The CDR3 has 16 amino acids. V was pared by 0 bases and J by 0 bases, with 8 bases between. The full variable domain, completed using reference TRBV15 and TRBJ2-2, is DAMVIQNPRYQVTQFGKPVTLSCSQTLNHNVMYWYQQKSSQAPKLLFHYYDKDFNNEADTPDNFQSRRPNTSFCFLDIRSPGLGDTAMYLCATSRDLGSNTGELFFGEGSRLTVL.